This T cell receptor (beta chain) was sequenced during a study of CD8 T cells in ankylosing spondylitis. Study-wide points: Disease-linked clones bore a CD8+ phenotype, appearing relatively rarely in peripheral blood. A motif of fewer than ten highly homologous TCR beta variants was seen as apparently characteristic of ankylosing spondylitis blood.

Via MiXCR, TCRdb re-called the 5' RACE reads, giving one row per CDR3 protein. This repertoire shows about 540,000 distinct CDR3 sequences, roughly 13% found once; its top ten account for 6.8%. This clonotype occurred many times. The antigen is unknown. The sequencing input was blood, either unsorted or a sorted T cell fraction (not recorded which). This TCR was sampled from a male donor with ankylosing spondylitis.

For the CDR3, the DNA is TGTGCCAGCAGCGCTAGCGGGAGTGAGGTCATTCAGTACTTC. It translates to CASSASGSEVIQYF. The chain carries TRBV7-9 and TRBJ2-4; the match to TRBD2 covers 10 bases. V lost 5 bases to trimming and J lost 9 bases; unmatched junction nucleotides: 7. The CDR3 spans 14 residues. Germline V gene data show CDR1 as SEHNR and CDR2 as FQNEAQ (reference sequence). The full variable domain, in which reference TRBV7-9 and TRBJ2-4 provide the parts outside the CDR3, is DTGVSQNPRHKITKRGQNVTFRCDPISEHNRLYWYRQTLGQGPEFLTYFQNEAQLEKSRLLSDRFSAERPKGSFSTLEIQRTEQGDSAMYLCASSASGSEVIQYFGAGTRLSVL.